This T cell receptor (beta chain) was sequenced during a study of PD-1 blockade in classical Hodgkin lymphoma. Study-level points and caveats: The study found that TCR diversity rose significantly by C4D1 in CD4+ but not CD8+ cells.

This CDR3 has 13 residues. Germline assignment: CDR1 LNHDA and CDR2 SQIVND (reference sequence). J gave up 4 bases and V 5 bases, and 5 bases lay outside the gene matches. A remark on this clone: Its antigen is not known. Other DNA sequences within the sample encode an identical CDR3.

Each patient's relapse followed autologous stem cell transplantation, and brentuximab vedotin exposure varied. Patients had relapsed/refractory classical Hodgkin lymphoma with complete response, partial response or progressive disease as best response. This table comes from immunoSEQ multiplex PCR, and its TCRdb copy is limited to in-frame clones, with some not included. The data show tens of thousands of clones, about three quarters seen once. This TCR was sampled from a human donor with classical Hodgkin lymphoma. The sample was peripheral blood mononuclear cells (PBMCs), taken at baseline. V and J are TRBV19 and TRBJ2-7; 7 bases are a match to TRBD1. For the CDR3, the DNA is TGTGCCAGTAGTCCGGGACAGAGTTACGAGCAGTACTTC. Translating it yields CASSPGQSYEQYF.